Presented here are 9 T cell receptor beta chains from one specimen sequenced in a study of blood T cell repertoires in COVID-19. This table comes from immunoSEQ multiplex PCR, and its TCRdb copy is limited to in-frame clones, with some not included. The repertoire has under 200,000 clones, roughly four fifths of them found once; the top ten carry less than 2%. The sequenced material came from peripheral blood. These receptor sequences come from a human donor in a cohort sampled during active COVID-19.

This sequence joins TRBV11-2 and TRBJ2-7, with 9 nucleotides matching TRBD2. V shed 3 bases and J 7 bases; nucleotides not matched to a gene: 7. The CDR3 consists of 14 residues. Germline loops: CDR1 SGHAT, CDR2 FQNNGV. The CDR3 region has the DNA TGTGCCAGCAGCTTCAGCGGGGGGACGGGTGAGCAGTACTTC. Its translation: CASSFSGGTGEQYF.

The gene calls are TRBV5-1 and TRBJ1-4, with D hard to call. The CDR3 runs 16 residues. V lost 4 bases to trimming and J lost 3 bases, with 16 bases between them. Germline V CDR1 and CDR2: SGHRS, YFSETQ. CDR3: CASSIRPGGSNEKLFF. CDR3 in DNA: TGCGCCAGCAGCATACGCCCGGGAGGGTCTAATGAAAAACTGTTTTTT.

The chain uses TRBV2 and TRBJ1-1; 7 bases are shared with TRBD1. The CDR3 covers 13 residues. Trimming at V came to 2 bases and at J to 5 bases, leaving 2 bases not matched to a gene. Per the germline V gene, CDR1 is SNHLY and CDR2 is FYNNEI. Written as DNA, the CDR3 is TGTGCCAGCAGTGAAAGGGGGCGGACTGAAGCTTTCTTT. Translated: CASSERGRTEAFF.

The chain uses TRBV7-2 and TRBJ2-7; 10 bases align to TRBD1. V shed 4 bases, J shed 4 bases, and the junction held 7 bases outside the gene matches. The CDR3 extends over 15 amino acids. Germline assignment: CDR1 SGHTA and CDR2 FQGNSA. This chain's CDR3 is CASSSRDRGLYEQYF. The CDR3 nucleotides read TGTGCCAGCAGCTCACGGGACAGGGGATTATACGAGCAGTACTTC. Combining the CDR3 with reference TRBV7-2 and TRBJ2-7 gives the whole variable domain GAGVSQSPSNKVTEKGKDVELRCDPISGHTALYWYRQSLGQGLEFLIYFQGNSAPDKSGLPSDRFSAERTGGSVSTLTIQRTQQEDSAVYLCASSSRDRGLYEQYFGPGTRLTVT.

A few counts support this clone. The CDR3 DNA reads TGTGCCAGCACCACGGGGGTGGATGGCTACACCTTC. It specifies CASTTGVDGYTF. This chain connects TRBV2 to TRBJ1-2; possibly TRBD1 for D (5 bases). Germline loops: CDR1 SNHLY, CDR2 FYNNEI. Trimming took off 7 bases at V and 6 bases at J, with 12 bases between the two ends. The CDR3 consists of 12 residues.

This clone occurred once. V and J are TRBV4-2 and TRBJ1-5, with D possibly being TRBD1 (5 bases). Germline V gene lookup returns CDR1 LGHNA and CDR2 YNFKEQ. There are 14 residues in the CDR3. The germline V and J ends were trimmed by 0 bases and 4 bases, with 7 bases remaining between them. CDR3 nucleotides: TGTGCCAGCAGCCAAGAACAGGCTAATCAGCCCCAGCATTTT. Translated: CASSQEQANQPQHF.

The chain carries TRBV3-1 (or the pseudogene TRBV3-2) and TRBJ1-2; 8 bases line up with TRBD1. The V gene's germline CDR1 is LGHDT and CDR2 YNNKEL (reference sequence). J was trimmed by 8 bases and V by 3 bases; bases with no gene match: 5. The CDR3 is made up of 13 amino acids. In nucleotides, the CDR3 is TGTGCCAGCAGCCAGGGACCAGGGGGCGGCTACACCTTC. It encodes CASSQGPGGGYTF.

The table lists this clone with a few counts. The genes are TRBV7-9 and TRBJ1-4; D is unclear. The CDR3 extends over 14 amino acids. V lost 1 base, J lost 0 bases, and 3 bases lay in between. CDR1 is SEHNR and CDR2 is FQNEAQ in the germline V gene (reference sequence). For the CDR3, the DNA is TGTGCCAGCAGCTTAGGAGCAACTAATGAAAAACTGTTTTTT. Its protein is CASSLGATNEKLFF.

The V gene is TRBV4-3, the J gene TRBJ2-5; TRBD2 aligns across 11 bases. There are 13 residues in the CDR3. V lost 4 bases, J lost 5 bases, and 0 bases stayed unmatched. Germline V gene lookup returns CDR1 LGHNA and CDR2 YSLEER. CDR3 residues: CASSRLAGETQYF. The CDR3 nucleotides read TGCGCCAGCAGCCGACTAGCGGGGGAGACCCAGTACTTC.